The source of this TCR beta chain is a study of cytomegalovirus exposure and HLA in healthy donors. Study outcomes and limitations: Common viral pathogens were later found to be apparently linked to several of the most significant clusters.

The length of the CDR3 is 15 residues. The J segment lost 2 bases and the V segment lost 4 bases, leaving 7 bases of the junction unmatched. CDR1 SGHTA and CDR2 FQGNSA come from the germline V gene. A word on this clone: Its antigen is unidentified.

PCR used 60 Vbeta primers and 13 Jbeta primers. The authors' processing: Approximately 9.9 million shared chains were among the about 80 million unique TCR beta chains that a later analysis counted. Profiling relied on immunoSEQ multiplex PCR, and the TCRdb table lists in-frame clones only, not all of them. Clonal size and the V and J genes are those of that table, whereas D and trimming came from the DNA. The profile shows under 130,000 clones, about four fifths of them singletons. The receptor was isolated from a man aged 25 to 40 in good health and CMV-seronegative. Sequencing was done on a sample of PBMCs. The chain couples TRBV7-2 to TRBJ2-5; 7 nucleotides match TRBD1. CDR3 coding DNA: TGTGCCAGCAGCTCCGGGGACAGACTTCAAGAGACCCAGTACTTC. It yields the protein CASSSGDRLQETQYF.